This T cell receptor (beta chain) stems from a study of blood T cell repertoires in COVID-19. Overall study: In each case, the material was cDNA or gDNA derived from T cells, B-cell-depleted T cells, or PBMCs.

CDR3 size: 15 residues. Trimming at V came to 3 bases and at J to 3 bases, leaving 3 bases not matched to a gene. Looked up from germline, CDR1 is LNHDA and CDR2 is SQIVND (reference sequence). In the authors' workflow: Estimation of nucleated cell counts was performed using reference gene primer amplification. Measured with immunoSEQ multiplex PCR; TCRdb has only the in-frame clones, and not every one. From that table come the V and J calls and clone size; the DNA was used to work out D and trimming. This table has more than 200,000 clones, almost 90% appearing once. The sequence was collected from a man at least 80 years old with acute or convalescent COVID-19. Sequenced material: peripheral blood. This chain joins TRBV19 and TRBJ2-3; 10 bases map to TRBD2. The CDR3 nucleotides are TGTGCCAGTAGTATCACAGCGGGGGGGACAGATACGCAGTATTTT. Amino acid sequence: CASSITAGGTDTQYF.